The rows below give T cell receptor beta chains drawn from one sample of a study of blood T cell repertoires in COVID-19. Data came from immunoSEQ multiplex PCR; TCRdb stores just in-frame clones and leaves some out. The sample contains about 91,000 clones, around 75% of which appear only once. The sequencing input was peripheral blood. Receptor source: a man aged 70 or older with acute or convalescent COVID-19. CDR3s include the opening cysteine and the closing phenylalanine or tryptophan. A D gene is named only where the DNA matches it firmly. Rows may omit the clone size; those that give it use once, few, many or a size class.

cdr3_nt	cdr3_aa	d_call	j_call	clone_size	v_call
TGTGCCAGCAGTCTCGGGACAGGGGTATTAATGGGGCTTTACAATGAGCAGTTCTTC	CASSLGTGVLMGLYNEQFF	TRBD1	TRBJ2-1	-	TRBV6-6
TGTGCCAGCACCCTGGACAGGGGGTATGAGCAGTACTTC	CASTLDRGYEQYF	TRBD1	TRBJ2-7	-	TRBV7-2
-	CSVAEGTPFF	-	TRBJ2-1	-	TRBV29-1
TGTGCCAGCAGCCGAGGGGGCAGGGGATCTGAAAAACTGTTTTTT	CASSRGGRGSEKLFF	TRBD1	TRBJ1-4	-	TRBV7-8
TGTGCCAGCAGTATAAAGCCGGGACAAGGGTCCAATCAGCCCCAGCATTTT	CASSIKPGQGSNQPQHF	-	TRBJ1-5	-	TRBV2
TGTGCCAGCAGCACCGGGACAGGGGGCAATGAGCAGTTCTTC	CASSTGTGGNEQFF	TRBD1	TRBJ2-1	-	TRBV7-3
TGTGCCAGCAGCCCAAGAGTTGGAACTAATGAAAAACTGTTTTTT	CASSPRVGTNEKLFF	-	TRBJ1-4	-	TRBV14
TGTGCCAGCAGTTTTTATCCCCGCAGGGGTGACTATGGCTACACCTTC	CASSFYPRRGDYGYTF	-	TRBJ1-2	few	TRBV27
TGTGCCAGCAGTTACACGACTAGCGGGAGTGCGTACGAGCAGTACTTC	CASSYTTSGSAYEQYF	TRBD2	TRBJ2-7	-	TRBV6-5
TGCGCCAGCAGCCCCGGGACAGGGAACACTGAAGCTTTCTTT	CASSPGTGNTEAFF	TRBD1	TRBJ1-1	-	TRBV5-1
TGTGCCAGTAGCATGGGCCATCTCACAGATACGCAGTATTTT	CASSMGHLTDTQYF	-	TRBJ2-3	-	TRBV19
TGTGCCATCAGTTTTACAGGACAGGACTACGAGCAGTACTTC	CAISFTGQDYEQYF	TRBD1	TRBJ2-7	-	TRBV10-3
TGTGCCAGTAGTATCCCCGGGAGCTCCTACGAGCAGTACTTC	CASSIPGSSYEQYF	-	TRBJ2-7	-	TRBV19
TGTGCCAGCAGCCGCCTGGGGGGGGCTGAGCAGTTCTTC	CASSRLGGAEQFF	-	TRBJ2-1	-	TRBV11-1
TGTGCCAGCAGTTCCCAGGGGCGTAATTCACCCCTCCACTTT	CASSSQGRNSPLHF	-	TRBJ1-6	-	TRBV7-8
TGTGCCAGCAGCCCCCGTCCCGGGAGAAGCGCAGATACGCAGTATTTT	CASSPRPGRSADTQYF	-	TRBJ2-3	-	TRBV3-1/TRBV3-2
TGTGCCAGCAGTGAAGTAGATCTAGCGGGGGGACAGTACTTC	CASSEVDLAGGQYF	TRBD2	TRBJ2-7	-	TRBV2